This TCR beta chain was sequenced for a study of shared clonotypes between healthy human individuals. Across the study: Donor composition was a couple of women and three men, aged 18 to 49. Each donor had three CD4 naive, three CD4 memory, two CD8 naive and one CD8 memory plate. Findings and limits, study-wide: Sorted-subset sequencing, rarefaction showed, was incomplete despite large depth.

Comment on this clone: The antigen is not known.

Source study methods: ImmunoSEQ sequences covered only the junction and lacked quality scores; filtering therefore differed. The assay was immunoSEQ multiplex PCR, and TCRdb's table has in-frame clones only and misses some. That table gives V, J and clone size, and the DNA gave D and trimming. The sample holds roughly 700,000 clones, about 74% seen once. The source of this sequence is a woman in her thirties in good health. The specimen was memory CD4+ T cells sorted from blood. Subset given: CD45RA-negative fraction.

The CDR3 DNA follows: TGCGCCAGCAGCTTGGAAGGACTAGCGGGAGTACAGACCGGGGAGCTGTTTTTT. Amino acids: CASSLEGLAGVQTGELFF. This chain connects TRBV5-1 to TRBJ2-2, with 13 positions matching TRBD2. This CDR3 has 18 residues. Germline V gives CDR1 SGHRS, CDR2 YFSETQ. Unmatched junction bases numbered 7, after V lost 0 bases and J lost 5 bases.